The sequence of this TCR beta chain was determined in a study of T cell responses to AZD1222 COVID-19 vaccine. Study details: Some second doses came at about 4 weeks and others at about 12 weeks; these were pooled. The study, taken as a whole, reports: CD4 TCRs covered the whole spike, strongest at regions 160-218 and 743-854. Vaccination with two AZD1222 doses was followed by a rise in Spike-specific TCR breadth and depth. Most donors were white British, females outnumbered males, and clonal diversity was possibly underestimated.

Sequenced by immunoSEQ multiplex PCR; TCRdb stores in-frame clones only, minus some. The sample carries roughly 170,000 clones, 90% to 95% recorded once. About this clone itself: Its specificity is unknown.

The V end lost 3 bases, the J end lost 4 bases, and 7 bases lay between the germline ends. CDR3 length: 13 amino acids. Per the germline V gene, CDR1 is SGHDT and CDR2 is YYEEEE. Sequenced here: peripheral blood, sampled on day 0 of AZD1222 vaccination. The chain employs TRBV5-6 and TRBJ1-4; D is ambiguous. This TCR came from an adult in good health. The CDR3 loop is CASSSRFNEKLFF. Here the CDR3 DNA reads TGTGCCAGCAGCTCAAGGTTTAATGAAAAACTGTTTTTT.